This T cell receptor beta chain was identified in a study of cytomegalovirus exposure and HLA in healthy donors. The V gene's germline CDR1 is MNHEY and CDR2 SVGAGI. The length of the CDR3 is 14 residues. V was clipped by 5 bases and J by 3 bases; unmatched bases: 2. With 60 Vbeta and 13 Jbeta primers, the PCR was carried out. Here immunoSEQ multiplex PCR was the method, and the copy in TCRdb shows in-frame clones only, minus some. The profile shows about 150,000 clones, over 70% of them singletons. Sequencing used PBMCs. This chain links TRBV6-5 with TRBJ2-2, with 8 bases fitting TRBD2. The sequence was obtained from a woman aged 40-49 years in good health and CMV-seropositive. DNA for the CDR3: TGTGCCAGCAGTGATAGCGGGGACACCGGGGAGCTGTTTTTT. It translates to CASSDSGDTGELFF.